The next 16 T cell receptor beta chains were all read from a single sample in a study of glioma-infiltrating T cells. TCR alpha and beta CDR3 regions were amplified from RNA using iRepertoire nested multiplex PCR. TCRdb analysed the multiplex PCR reads with MiXCR anew, one entry per CDR3 protein. Among fewer than 110,000 distinct CDR3 sequences listed, under 30% were seen once. Input material: glioma tissue, nonneoplastic brain tissue, or PBMCs (not recorded which). Receptors were obtained from a human donor with low-grade glioma or glioblastoma, undergoing nonglioma brain surgery, or in good health (not recorded which).

For this clonotype: A single base separates this from a much larger clone, so it may be a read error. The chain is built from TRBV7-9 and TRBJ1-1; D is possibly TRBD1 (6 bases). Trimming removed 6 bases from V and 5 bases from J, with 13 bases in between. This CDR3 has 13 residues. CDR1 and CDR2 (germline): SEHNR, FQNEAQ (reference sequence). The CDR3 is CASSPQGKTEAFF. The CDR3 region has the DNA TGTGCCAGCAGTCCTCAGGGGAAGACTGAAGCTTTCTTT.

About this clonotype: A much larger clone differs by one base, so this may be a read error. The rearrangement joins TRBV10-2 to TRBJ2-7, with D hard to call. The CDR3 extends over 14 amino acids. Per germline, CDR1 WSHSY and CDR2 SAAADI. This chain's CDR3 is CAAERAPQSYEQYF. The CDR3 nucleotides are TGTGCCGCCGAAAGAGCCCCGCAGAGCTACGAGCAGTACTTC.

This clonotype was counted between two and nine times. The chain combines TRBV5-1 with TRBJ1-3, with no clear D. Germline V gene data show CDR1 as SGHRS and CDR2 as YFSETQ. V was clipped by 0 bases and J by 2 bases, with 6 bases between them. There are 14 residues in the CDR3. Written as DNA, the CDR3 is TGCGCCAGCAGCTTGGACGTAGCTGGAAACACCATATATTTT. Its translation is CASSLDVAGNTIYF.

This clonotype has just a few counts. CDR3: CASSFSGLNQPQHF. The CDR3 DNA reads TGTGCCAGCAGTTTCAGCGGCCTAAATCAGCCCCAGCATTTT. The rearrangement uses TRBV28 and TRBJ1-5; D gene ambiguous. CDR3 size: 14 residues. Germline values: CDR1 MDHEN, CDR2 SYDVKM. The V gene lost 3 bases and the J gene lost 4 bases, with 10 bases spanning the gap.

This chain uses TRBV6-6 with TRBJ1-3; 8 positions agree with TRBD1. CDR3 length: 16 residues. Unmatched junction bases numbered 7, after V lost 6 bases and J lost 0 bases. Germline CDR1 MNHNY, CDR2 SVGAGI (reference sequence). This CDR3 reads CASRPRQGSSGNTIYF. The CDR3 DNA sequence: TGTGCCAGCAGACCTAGACAGGGGTCCTCTGGAAACACCATATATTTT.

With regard to this clonotype: One junction end disagrees with the germline gene, perhaps due to a read error. The chain links TRBV2 to TRBJ1-6; D gene uncertain. Germline V gene data show CDR1 as SNHLY and CDR2 as FYNNEI. The CDR3 is 15 residues long. Written as DNA, the CDR3 is TGTGCCACCAAGCCGAGGGAGGCCTATAATTCACCCCTCAACTTT. As protein: CATKPREAYNSPLNF.

There are a few counts of this clonotype. A much bigger clone sits one base away, suggesting this may be a read error. This chain uses TRBV7-2 with TRBJ2-1; tentatively, D is TRBD2 (7 bases). V was clipped by 4 bases and J by 3 bases, with 16 bases between them. Germline values: CDR1 SGHTA, CDR2 FQGNSA. The CDR3 length is 16 residues. The CDR3 coding sequence is TGTGCCAGCAGCTATAAGGGGGGGGGCCTCTACAATGAGCAGTTCTTC. It yields the protein CASSYKGGGLYNEQFF.

This clonotype was picked up many times. The gene calls are TRBV2 and TRBJ2-3; 8 bases fit TRBD2. Germline V gene sequence: CDR1 SNHLY, CDR2 FYNNEI. J was trimmed by 0 bases and V by 4 bases; bases with no gene match: 3. This CDR3 has 15 amino acids. CDR3 in amino acids: CASSAGTSSTDTQYF. The CDR3 region has the DNA TGTGCCAGCAGTGCCGGGACTAGTAGCACAGATACGCAGTATTTT.

This clonotype has more than one count but fewer than ten. The chain uses TRBV11-2 and TRBJ2-7; D is undetermined. This CDR3 spans 15 amino acids. The V gene lost 3 bases and the J gene lost 0 bases, with 12 bases spanning the gap. Germline lookup yields CDR1 SGHAT and CDR2 FQNNGV. The CDR3 DNA reads as TGTGCCAGCAGCTTTACCCAGCCGTCCTCCTACGAGCAGTACTTC. The encoded protein is CASSFTQPSSYEQYF.

At least ten counts were recorded for this clonotype. This chain links TRBV20-1 with TRBJ2-5, with D possibly TRBD2 on 7 matching bases. Deletions cut 8 bases from V and 3 bases from J, with 19 bases between. Germline V gene data show CDR1 as DFQATT and CDR2 as SNEGSKA (reference sequence). CDR3 length: 14 amino acids. CDR3: CSLRKRGAKETQYF. In DNA form, the CDR3 reads TGCAGTCTCAGGAAACGGGGGGCCAAAGAGACCCAGTACTTC.

This clonotype has at least ten counts. The chain employs TRBV20-1 and TRBJ2-3; TRBD2 matches at 10 bases. With V trimmed by 2 bases and J by 6 bases, 5 bases remained unmatched. Germline CDR1 is DFQATT and CDR2 is SNEGSKA (reference sequence). This CDR3 region has 14 residues. The CDR3 here is CSARWLAGVDTQYF. Here the CDR3 DNA reads TGCAGTGCTAGATGGCTAGCGGGGGTGGATACGCAGTATTTT.

This chain connects TRBV19 to TRBJ2-7, with D possibly matching TRBD2 (5 bases). Germline V lookup: CDR1 LNHDA, CDR2 SQIVND (reference sequence). The CDR3 contains 15 residues. V lost 5 bases, J lost 1 base, and 15 bases lay in between. DNA for the CDR3: TGTGCCAGTAGTCCGGTCCACGGAGGATCCTACGAGCAGTACTTC. The encoded protein is CASSPVHGGSYEQYF.

In regard to this clonotype: It may be a read error: a sequence one base away is much more abundant. Lacking the conserved final phenylalanine or tryptophan, this CDR3 likely reflects a read error. The CDR3 bases are TGTGCCAGCAGCCAAACAATGAACACTGAAGCTTTCATT. This translates into CASSQTMNTEAFI. J is TRBJ1-1 and V is TRBV3-1; D not certain. Germline-derived CDR1 and CDR2 are LGHDT and YNNKEL (reference sequence). With 2 bases removed from V and 0 bases from J, the gap between germline ends came to 4 bases. CDR3 length: 13 residues.

Note on this clonotype: Since a much larger clone is just one base distant, this may be a read error. Without the conserved terminal phenylalanine or tryptophan, this CDR3 likely stems from a read error. CDR3 protein: CASSLTVRVEQYS. Here the CDR3 DNA reads TGTGCCAGCAGCTTAACAGTAAGGGTCGAGCAGTACTCC. The chain has TRBV7-2 and TRBJ2-7, with D unresolved. Trimming stripped 2 bases from V and 6 bases from J, with 11 bases between. Germline assignment: CDR1 SGHTA and CDR2 FQGNSA. The CDR3 is made up of 13 amino acids.

Comments on this clonotype: It may be a read error: a sequence one base away is much more abundant. The rearrangement links TRBV20-1 to TRBJ2-7; 7 bases are shared with TRBD1. This CDR3 is 15 amino acids long. V lost 6 bases and J lost 2; bases outside the gene matches: 13. Germline loops: CDR1 DFQATT, CDR2 SNEGSKA (reference sequence). In DNA, the CDR3 is TGCAGTGCCACTTCCCCCGGGACAGTCGCCTACGAGCAGTACTTC. It codes for CSATSPGTVAYEQYF.

The chain recombines TRBV10-3 with TRBJ2-3; tentative D call: TRBD1 (5 bases). The V gene lost 7 bases and the J gene lost 0 bases, with 8 bases spanning the gap. CDR1 ENHRY and CDR2 SYGVKD come from the germline V gene. CDR3 length: 13 amino acids. The CDR3 region has the DNA TGTGCCATCAAGACAGCTAGCACAGATACGCAGTATTTT. Protein product: CAIKTASTDTQYF.